The 10 T cell receptor beta chains in this list originate from one sample, sequenced in a study of identical twins. TCRdb recomputed calls from the 5' RACE reads with MiXCR, one row per CDR3 protein. Among a few hundred thousand distinct CDR3 sequences listed, approximately 9.1% were seen once. Specimen: naive T cells sorted from blood. These receptors all stem from a woman aged 50 to 60 in good health.

This clonotype was seen only a few times. The V and J genes are TRBV4-1 and TRBJ2-7; possibly TRBD2 for D (6 bases). This CDR3 is built from 15 residues. Trimming pared 0 bases from V and 4 bases from J, leaving 13 bases between. CDR1 MGHRA and CDR2 YSYEKL come from the germline V gene. CDR3 residues: CASSQEPGVVYEQYF. The CDR3 DNA reads as TGCGCCAGCAGCCAAGAGCCGGGGGTGGTATACGAGCAGTACTTC.

The rearrangement joins TRBV20-1 to TRBJ2-1; D gene uncertain. This CDR3 comprises 14 residues. Germline loops: CDR1 DFQATT, CDR2 SNEGSKA (reference sequence). V lost 0 bases to trimming and J lost 0 bases, with 6 bases between them. CDR3 bases: TGCAGTGCTAGAGAAGACGCCTCCTACAATGAGCAGTTCTTC. As protein: CSAREDASYNEQFF.

By frequency in the sample, this clonotype is medium-sized. The rearrangement links TRBV24-1 to TRBJ1-5; 7 nucleotides agree with TRBD1. The germline V gene encodes CDR1 KGHDR and CDR2 SFDVKD. Trimming removed 5 bases from V and 0 bases from J; junction bases left unmatched: 6. This CDR3 is built from 16 residues. CDR3 residues: CATSARDSYSNQPQHF. CDR3 sequence (DNA): TGTGCCACCAGTGCCCGGGACAGCTATAGCAATCAGCCCCAGCATTTT.

This sequence joins TRBV29-1 and TRBJ2-5, with 9 nucleotides matching TRBD1. The length of the CDR3 is 15 residues. In germline, CDR1 is SQVTM, CDR2 ANQGSEA. V shed 4 bases and J 5 bases; nucleotides not matched to a gene: 11. CDR3 sequence (DNA): TGCAGCGTTGCGCCGGACAGGGGTCTCTCGGAGACCCAGTACTTC. Protein sequence: CSVAPDRGLSETQYF.

There are many counts of this clonotype. The rearrangement links TRBV5-1 to TRBJ2-3; D might be TRBD1 or TRBD2, each matching 5 bases. V was clipped by 1 base and J by 1 base, with 7 bases between them. CDR3 length: 14 residues. Germline CDR1 reads SGHRS; CDR2 reads YFSETQ. The CDR3 protein is CASSLRGGTDTQYF. CDR3 DNA sequence: TGCGCCAGCAGCTTGAGGGGAGGCACAGATACGCAGTATTTT.

This clonotype was counted a few times. The chain has TRBV7-8 and TRBJ2-3, with 7 bases aligning to TRBD2. This CDR3 comprises 15 residues. Trimming cost V 1 base and J 4 bases; bases outside gene matches: 5. Germline V CDR1 and CDR2: SGHVS, FQNEAQ. The CDR3: CASSLESGIPDTQYF. For the CDR3, the DNA is TGTGCCAGCAGCTTAGAAAGCGGGATCCCAGATACGCAGTATTTT.

This clonotype was seen many times. This chain uses TRBV12-3 or TRBV12-4 with TRBJ2-4; no firm D call. Trimming took off 0 bases at V and 2 bases at J, with 14 bases between the two ends. This CDR3 contains 17 residues. The DNA of the CDR3 is TGTGCCAGCAGTTTAGCGGTAGGGTTCGGATCCAAAAACATTCAGTACTTC. It yields the protein CASSLAVGFGSKNIQYF.

This clonotype was observed many times. The V call is TRBV7-2, the J call TRBJ1-1, with 7 bases aligning to TRBD1. Germline lookup yields CDR1 SGHTA and CDR2 FQGNSA. CDR3 size: 14 residues. V was clipped by 5 bases and J by 0 bases; unmatched bases: 3. The CDR3 coding sequence is TGTGCCAGCAGCGGACAGGCACTGAACACTGAAGCTTTCTTT. The encoded protein is CASSGQALNTEAFF.

The J gene is TRBJ2-1, the V gene TRBV30; TRBD2 aligns across 12 bases. CDR1 GTSNPN and CDR2 SVGIG come from the germline V gene (reference sequence). The CDR3 runs 18 residues. Trimming at V came to 1 base and at J to 1 base, leaving 8 bases not matched to a gene. CDR3 sequence reads: CAWSGTSGKERSYNEQFF. CDR3 nucleotides: TGTGCCTGGAGTGGGACTAGCGGGAAGGAGAGGTCCTACAATGAGCAGTTCTTC.

The chain recombines TRBV6-5 with TRBJ2-7; D possibly uses TRBD1 or TRBD2 (5 bases each). Germline loops: CDR1 MNHEY, CDR2 SVGAGI. This CDR3 has 11 amino acids. Trimming took 2 bases from V and 6 from J, leaving 5 bases between them. CDR3 region: CASSYGGEQYV. The CDR3 DNA reads as TGTGCCAGCAGTTACGGGGGCGAGCAGTACGTC.